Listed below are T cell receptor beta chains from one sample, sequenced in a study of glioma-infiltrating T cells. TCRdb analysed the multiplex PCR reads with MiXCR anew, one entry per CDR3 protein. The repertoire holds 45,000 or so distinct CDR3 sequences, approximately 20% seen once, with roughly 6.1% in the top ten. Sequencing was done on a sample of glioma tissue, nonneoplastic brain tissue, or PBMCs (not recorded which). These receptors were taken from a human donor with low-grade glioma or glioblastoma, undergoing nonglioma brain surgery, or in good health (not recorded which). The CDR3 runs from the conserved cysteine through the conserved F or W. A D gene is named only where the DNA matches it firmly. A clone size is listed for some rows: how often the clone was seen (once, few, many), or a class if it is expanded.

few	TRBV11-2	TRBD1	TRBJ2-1	CASSPGQAMQFF	TGTGCCAGCAGTCCCGGACAGGCGATGCAGTTCTTC
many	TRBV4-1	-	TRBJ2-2	CASSQETSNTGELFF	TGCGCCAGCAGCCAAGAAACTAGTAACACCGGGGAGCTGTTTTTT
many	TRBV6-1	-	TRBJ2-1	CASSLRLEGGGEQFF	TGTGCCAGCAGTCTCCGACTAGAGGGGGGCGGGGAGCAGTTCTTC
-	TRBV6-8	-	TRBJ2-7	CASSINHDSYEQYF	TGTGCCAGTAGTATAAATCACGACTCCTACGAGCAGTACTTC
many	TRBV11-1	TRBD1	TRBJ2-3	CASSAGQGGGTQYF	TGTGCCAGCAGCGCGGGACAGGGCGGGGGTACGCAGTATTTT
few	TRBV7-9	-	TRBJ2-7	CAGSPIGGTTYEQYF	TGTGCCGGCAGCCCGATCGGGGGGACAACGTACGAGCAGTACTTC
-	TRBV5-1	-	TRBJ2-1	CASSLQEVEQFF	TGCGCCAGCAGCTTACAGGAGGTTGAGCAGTTCTTC
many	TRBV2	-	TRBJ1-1	CASSESMNTEAFF	TGTGCCAGCAGTGAATCTATGAACACTGAAGCTTTCTTT
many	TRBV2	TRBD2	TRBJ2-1	CASLPSGGLNEQFF	TGTGCCAGTCTCCCTAGCGGGGGGCTTAATGAGCAGTTCTTC
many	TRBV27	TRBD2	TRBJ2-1	CASSFRPVGGGNEQFF	TGTGCCAGCAGTTTCCGGCCAGTGGGGGGGGGTAATGAGCAGTTCTTC
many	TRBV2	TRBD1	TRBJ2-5	CASSGDRQETQYF	TGTGCCAGCAGTGGGGACAGACAAGAGACCCAGTACTTC
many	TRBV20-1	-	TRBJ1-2	CSAISGGNYGYTF	TGCAGTGCGATATCCGGGGGAAACTATGGCTACACCTTC
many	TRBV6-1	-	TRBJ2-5	CAIRKGETQYF	TGTGCCATACGGAAGGGCGAGACCCAGTACTTC
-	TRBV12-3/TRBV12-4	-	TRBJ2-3	CASSLSKGTDTQYF	TGTGCCAGCAGTTTATCCAAAGGCACAGATACGCAGTATTTT
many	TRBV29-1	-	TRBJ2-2	CSAGLGPNTGELFF	TGCAGCGCCGGGCTGGGGCCGAACACCGGGGAGCTGTTTTTT
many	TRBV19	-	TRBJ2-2	CASSRGPAYITGELFF	TGTGCCAGTAGTAGGGGTCCGGCTTACATTACCGGGGAGCTGTTTTTT